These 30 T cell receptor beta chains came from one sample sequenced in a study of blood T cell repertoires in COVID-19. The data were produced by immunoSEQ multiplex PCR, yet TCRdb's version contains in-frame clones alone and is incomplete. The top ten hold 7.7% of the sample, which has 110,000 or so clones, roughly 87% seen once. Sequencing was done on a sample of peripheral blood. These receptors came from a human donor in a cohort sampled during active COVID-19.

CDR3 loop: CASSLDPGGGGANVLTF. For the CDR3, the DNA is TGTGCCAGCAGCTTAGACCCAGGGGGCGGTGGGGCCAACGTCCTGACTTTC. V and J are TRBV11-2 and TRBJ2-6; 8 nucleotides align to TRBD1. The CDR3 totals 17 residues. V shed 0 bases and J 3 bases; nucleotides not matched to a gene: 4. CDR1 and CDR2 (germline): SGHAT, FQNNGV.

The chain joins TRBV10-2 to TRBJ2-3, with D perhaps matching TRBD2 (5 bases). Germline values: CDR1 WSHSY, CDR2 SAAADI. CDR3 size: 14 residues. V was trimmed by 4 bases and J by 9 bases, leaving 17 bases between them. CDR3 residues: CASSGAVGEGTQYF. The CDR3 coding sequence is TGCGCCAGCAGTGGGGCGGTGGGAGAAGGGACGCAGTATTTT.

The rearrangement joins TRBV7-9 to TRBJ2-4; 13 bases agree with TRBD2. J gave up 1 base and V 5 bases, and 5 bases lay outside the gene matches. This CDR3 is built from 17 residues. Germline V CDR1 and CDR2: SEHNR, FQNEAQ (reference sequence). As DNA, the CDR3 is TGTGCCAGCAGCCTACGACTAGCGGGAGGTGCCAAAAACATTCAGTACTTC. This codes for CASSLRLAGGAKNIQYF.

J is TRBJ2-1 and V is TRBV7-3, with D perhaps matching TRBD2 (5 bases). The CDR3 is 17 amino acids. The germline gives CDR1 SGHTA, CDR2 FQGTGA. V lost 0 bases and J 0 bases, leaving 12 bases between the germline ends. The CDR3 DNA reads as TGTGCCAGCAGCTTAACTGGTCCGGGGAGCTCCTACAATGAGCAGTTCTTC. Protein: CASSLTGPGSSYNEQFF.

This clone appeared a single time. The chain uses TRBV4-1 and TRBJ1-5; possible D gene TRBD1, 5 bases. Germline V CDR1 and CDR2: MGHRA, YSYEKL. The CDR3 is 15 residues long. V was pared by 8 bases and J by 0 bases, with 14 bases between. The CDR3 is CASGGGPFSNQPQHF. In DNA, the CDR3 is TGCGCCAGCGGGGGGGGACCCTTTAGCAATCAGCCCCAGCATTTT.

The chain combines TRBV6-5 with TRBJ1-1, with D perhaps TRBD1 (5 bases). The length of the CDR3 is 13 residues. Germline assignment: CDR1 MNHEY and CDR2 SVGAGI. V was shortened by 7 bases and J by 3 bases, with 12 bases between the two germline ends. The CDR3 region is CASNSRGYTEAFF. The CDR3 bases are TGTGCCAGCAACTCGCGGGGGTACACTGAAGCTTTCTTT.

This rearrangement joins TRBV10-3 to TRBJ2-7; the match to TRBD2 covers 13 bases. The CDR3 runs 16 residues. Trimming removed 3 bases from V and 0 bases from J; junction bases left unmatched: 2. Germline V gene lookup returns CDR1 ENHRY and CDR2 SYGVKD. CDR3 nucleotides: TGTGCCATCAGTGATAGGACTAGCGGGGGCTCCTACGAGCAGTACTTC. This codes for CAISDRTSGGSYEQYF.

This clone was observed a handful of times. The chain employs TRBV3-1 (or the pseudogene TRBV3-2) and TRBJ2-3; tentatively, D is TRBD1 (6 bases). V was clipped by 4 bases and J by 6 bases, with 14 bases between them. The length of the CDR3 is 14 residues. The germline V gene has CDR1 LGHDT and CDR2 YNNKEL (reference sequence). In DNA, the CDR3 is TGTGCCAGCAGCCCCGCAGGGGTTAAGGATACGCAGTATTTT. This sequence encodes CASSPAGVKDTQYF.

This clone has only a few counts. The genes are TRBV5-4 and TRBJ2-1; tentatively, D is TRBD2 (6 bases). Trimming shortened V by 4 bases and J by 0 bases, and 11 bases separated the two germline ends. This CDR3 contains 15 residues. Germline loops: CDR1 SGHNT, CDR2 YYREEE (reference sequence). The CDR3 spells CASSAGTSSYNEQFF. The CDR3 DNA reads TGTGCCAGCAGCGCGGGAACTAGCTCCTACAATGAGCAGTTCTTC.

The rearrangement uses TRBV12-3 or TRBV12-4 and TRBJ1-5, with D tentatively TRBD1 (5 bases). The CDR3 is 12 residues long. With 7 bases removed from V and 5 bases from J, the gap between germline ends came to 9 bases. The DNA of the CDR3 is TGTGCCAGCACCCGGGGGGATCAGCCCCAGCATTTT. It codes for CASTRGDQPQHF.

This chain's CDR3 is CASSISLGMAGDTQYF. CDR3 bases: TGTGCCAGTAGTATCTCGTTGGGCATGGCAGGAGATACGCAGTATTTT. The rearrangement uses TRBV19 and TRBJ2-3; D is undetermined. CDR1 and CDR2 from the germline V gene are LNHDA and SQIVND (reference sequence). V lost 3 bases to trimming and J lost 5 bases, with 18 bases between them. The CDR3 spans 16 residues.

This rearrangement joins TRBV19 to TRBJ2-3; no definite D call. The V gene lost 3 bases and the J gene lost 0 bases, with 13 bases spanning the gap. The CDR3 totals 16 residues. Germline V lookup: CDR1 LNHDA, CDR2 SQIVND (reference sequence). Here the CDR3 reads CASSIGPAPSTDTQYF. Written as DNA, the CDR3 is TGTGCCAGTAGTATTGGGCCAGCTCCTAGCACAGATACGCAGTATTTT.

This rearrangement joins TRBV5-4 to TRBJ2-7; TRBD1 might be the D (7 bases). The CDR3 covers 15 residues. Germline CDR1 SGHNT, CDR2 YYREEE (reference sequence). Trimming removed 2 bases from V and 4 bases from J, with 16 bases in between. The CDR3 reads CASSFQGGTDYEQYF. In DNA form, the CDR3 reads TGTGCCAGCAGCTTCCAGGGGGGTACCGATTACGAGCAGTACTTC.

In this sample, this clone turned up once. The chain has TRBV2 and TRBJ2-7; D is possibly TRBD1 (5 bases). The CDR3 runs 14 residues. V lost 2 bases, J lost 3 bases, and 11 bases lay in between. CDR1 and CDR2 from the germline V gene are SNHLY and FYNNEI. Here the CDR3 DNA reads TGTGCCAGCAGTGAATCTGGGGCCTTCTACGAGCAGTACTTC. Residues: CASSESGAFYEQYF. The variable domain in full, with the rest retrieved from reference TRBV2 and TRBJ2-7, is EPEVTQTPSHQVTQMGQEVILRCVPISNHLYFYWYRQILGQKVEFLVSFYNNEISEKSEIFDDQFSVERPDGSNFTLKIRSTKLEDSAMYFCASSESGAFYEQYFGPGTRLTVT.

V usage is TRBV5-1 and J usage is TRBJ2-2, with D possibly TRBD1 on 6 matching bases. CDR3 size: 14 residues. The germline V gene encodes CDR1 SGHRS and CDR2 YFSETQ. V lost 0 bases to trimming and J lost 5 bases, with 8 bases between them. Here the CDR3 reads CASSLGQGTGELFF. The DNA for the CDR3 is TGCGCCAGCAGCTTGGGGCAGGGGACCGGGGAGCTGTTTTTT.

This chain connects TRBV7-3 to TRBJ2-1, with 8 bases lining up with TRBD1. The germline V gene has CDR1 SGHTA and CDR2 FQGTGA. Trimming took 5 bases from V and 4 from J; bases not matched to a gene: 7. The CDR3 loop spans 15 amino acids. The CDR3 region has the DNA TGTGCCAGCAGCCCGACCCGGGACAGGTACAATGAGCAGTTCTTC. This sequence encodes CASSPTRDRYNEQFF.

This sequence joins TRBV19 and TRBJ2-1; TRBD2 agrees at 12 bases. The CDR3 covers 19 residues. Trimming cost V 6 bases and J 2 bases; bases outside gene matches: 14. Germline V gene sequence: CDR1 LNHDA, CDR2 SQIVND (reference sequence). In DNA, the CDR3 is TGTGCCAGTAGCCGTGCTAGCGGGAGGGTTAGTGACACCTACAATGAGCAGTTCTTC. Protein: CASSRASGRVSDTYNEQFF.

CDR3 DNA: TGCGCCAGCAGTGAGTCGGCGGGATCAAACTACAATGAGCAGTTCTTC. Residues: CASSESAGSNYNEQFF. The chain joins TRBV10-2 to TRBJ2-1; perhaps TRBD2 as D (6 bases). The germline gives CDR1 WSHSY, CDR2 SAAADI. Trimming pared 0 bases from V and 3 bases from J, leaving 12 bases between. This CDR3 comprises 16 residues.

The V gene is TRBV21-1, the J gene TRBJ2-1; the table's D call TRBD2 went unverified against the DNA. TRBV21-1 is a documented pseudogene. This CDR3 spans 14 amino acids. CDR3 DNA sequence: TGTGCCAGCAGCGGGGGACTAGCGGGAGAGGAGCAGTTCTTC. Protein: CASSGGLAGEEQFF.

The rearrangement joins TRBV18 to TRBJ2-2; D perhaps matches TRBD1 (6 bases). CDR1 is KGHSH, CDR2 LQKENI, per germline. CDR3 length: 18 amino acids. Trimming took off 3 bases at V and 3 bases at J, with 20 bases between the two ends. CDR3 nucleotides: TGTGCCAGCTCACCCGTCAGGGGTGTAATTTTGGACACCGGGGAGCTGTTTTTT. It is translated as CASSPVRGVILDTGELFF. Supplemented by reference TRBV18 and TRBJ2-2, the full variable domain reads NAGVMQNPRHLVRRRGQEARLRCSPMKGHSHVYWYRQLPEEGLKFMVYLQKENIIDESGMPKERFSAEFPKEGPSILRIQQVVRGDSAAYFCASSPVRGVILDTGELFFGEGSRLTVL.

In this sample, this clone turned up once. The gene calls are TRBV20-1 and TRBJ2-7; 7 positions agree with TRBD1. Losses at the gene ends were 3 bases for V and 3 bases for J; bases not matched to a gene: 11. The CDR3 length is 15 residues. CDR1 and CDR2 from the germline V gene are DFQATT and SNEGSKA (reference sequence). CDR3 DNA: TGCAGTGCTAGTCCTGGATGGGCAGGGGGCTACGAGCAGTACTTC. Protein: CSASPGWAGGYEQYF.

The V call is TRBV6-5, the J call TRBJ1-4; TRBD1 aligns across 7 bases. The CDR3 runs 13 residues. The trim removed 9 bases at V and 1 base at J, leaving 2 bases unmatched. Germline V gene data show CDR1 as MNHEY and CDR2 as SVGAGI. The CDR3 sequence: CARQGLTNEKLFF. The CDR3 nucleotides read TGTGCCAGACAGGGGTTAACTAATGAAAAACTGTTTTTT.

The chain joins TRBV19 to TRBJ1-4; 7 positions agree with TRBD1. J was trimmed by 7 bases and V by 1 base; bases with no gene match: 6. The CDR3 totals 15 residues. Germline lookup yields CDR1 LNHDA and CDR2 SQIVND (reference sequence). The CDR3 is CASSIGGGGGEKLFF. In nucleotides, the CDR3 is TGTGCCAGTAGTATAGGCGGAGGGGGCGGTGAAAAACTGTTTTTT.

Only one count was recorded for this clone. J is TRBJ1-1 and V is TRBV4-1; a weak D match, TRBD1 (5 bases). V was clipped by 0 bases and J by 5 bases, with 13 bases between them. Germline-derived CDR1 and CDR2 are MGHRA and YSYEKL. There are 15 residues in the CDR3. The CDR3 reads CASSQDVQGYTEAFF. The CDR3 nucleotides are TGCGCCAGCAGCCAAGACGTTCAGGGTTATACTGAAGCTTTCTTT.

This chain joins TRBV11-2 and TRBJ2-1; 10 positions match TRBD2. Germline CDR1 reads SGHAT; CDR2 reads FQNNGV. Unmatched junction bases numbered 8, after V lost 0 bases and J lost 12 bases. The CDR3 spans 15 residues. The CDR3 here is CASSLDPGAGGLQFF. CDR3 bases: TGTGCCAGCAGCTTAGATCCAGGAGCGGGGGGGCTGCAGTTCTTC.

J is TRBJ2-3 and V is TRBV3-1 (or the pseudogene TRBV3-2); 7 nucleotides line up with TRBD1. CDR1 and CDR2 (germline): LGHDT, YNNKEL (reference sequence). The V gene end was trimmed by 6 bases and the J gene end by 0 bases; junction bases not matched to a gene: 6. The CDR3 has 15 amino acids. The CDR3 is CASRPGGPSTDTQYF. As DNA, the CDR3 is TGTGCCAGCAGACCAGGGGGACCGAGCACAGATACGCAGTATTTT.

The CDR3 loop reads CASSETGAMGYYGYTF. Written as DNA, the CDR3 is TGTGCCAGCAGTGAGACAGGGGCAATGGGGTACTATGGCTACACCTTC. This chain links TRBV28 with TRBJ1-2, with 8 bases matching TRBD1. This CDR3 spans 16 amino acids. Germline V gene sequence: CDR1 MDHEN, CDR2 SYDVKM. After removal of 5 bases from V and 3 bases from J, the junction contained 11 bases not matched to a gene.

The CDR3 coding sequence is TGTGCCAGCAGCTTAGAAGGGCAGGGGAATTCACCCCTCCACTTT. Protein sequence: CASSLEGQGNSPLHF. This chain joins TRBV7-9 and TRBJ1-6; a weak D match, TRBD1 (6 bases). Germline lookup yields CDR1 SEHNR and CDR2 FQNEAQ (reference sequence). The CDR3 spans 15 residues. V was clipped by 1 base and J by 7 bases, with 11 bases between them.

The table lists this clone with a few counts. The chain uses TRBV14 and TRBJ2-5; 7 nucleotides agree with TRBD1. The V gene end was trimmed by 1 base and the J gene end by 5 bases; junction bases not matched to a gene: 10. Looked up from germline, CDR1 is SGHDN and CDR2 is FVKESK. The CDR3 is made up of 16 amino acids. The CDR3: CASSQGQGVRRETQYF. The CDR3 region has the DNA TGTGCCAGCAGCCAAGGGCAGGGGGTGCGAAGGGAGACCCAGTACTTC.

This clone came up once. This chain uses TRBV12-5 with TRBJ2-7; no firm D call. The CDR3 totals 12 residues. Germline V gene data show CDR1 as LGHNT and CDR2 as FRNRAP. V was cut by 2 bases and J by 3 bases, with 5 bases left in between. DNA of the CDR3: TGTGCTAGTGGTTTGATCAGCTACGAGCAGTACTTC. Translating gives CASGLISYEQYF. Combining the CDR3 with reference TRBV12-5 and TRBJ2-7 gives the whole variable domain DARVTQTPRHKVTEMGQEVTMRCQPILGHNTVFWYRQTMMQGLELLAYFRNRAPLDDSGMPKDRFSAEMPDATLATLKIQPSEPRDSAVYFCASGLISYEQYFGPGTRLTVT.